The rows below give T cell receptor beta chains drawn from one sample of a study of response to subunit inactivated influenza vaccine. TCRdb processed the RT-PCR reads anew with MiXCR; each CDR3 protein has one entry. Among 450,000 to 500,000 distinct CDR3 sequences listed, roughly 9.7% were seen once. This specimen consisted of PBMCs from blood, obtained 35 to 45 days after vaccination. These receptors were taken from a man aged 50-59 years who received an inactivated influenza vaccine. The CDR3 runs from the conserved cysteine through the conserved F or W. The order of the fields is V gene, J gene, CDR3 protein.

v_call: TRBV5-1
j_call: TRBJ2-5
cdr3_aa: CASSLAWQETQYF

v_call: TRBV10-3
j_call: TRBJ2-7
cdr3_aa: CAISTSGGKVRYEQYF

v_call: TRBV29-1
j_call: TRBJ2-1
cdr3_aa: CSVVGTSGGYNEQFF

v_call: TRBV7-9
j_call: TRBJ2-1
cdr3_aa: CASSHGTRGGSYNEQFF

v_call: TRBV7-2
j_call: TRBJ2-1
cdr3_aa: CASSLLGSQSSYNEQFF

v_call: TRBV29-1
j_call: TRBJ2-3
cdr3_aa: CSVEDEGQGRNTQYF

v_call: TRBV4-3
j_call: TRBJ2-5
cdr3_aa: CASSQESSIQETQYF

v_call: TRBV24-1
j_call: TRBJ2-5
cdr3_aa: CATSDQRGVETQYF

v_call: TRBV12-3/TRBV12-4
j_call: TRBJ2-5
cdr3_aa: CASSEGTPYGTQYF

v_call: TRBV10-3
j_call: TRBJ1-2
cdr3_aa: CAISGKQGYGYTF

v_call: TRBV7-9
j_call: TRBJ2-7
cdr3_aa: CASSSGRSSYEQYF

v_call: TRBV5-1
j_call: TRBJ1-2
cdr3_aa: CASSRDGDYGYTF

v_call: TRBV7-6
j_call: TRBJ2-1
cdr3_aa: CASSLQQDNEQFF

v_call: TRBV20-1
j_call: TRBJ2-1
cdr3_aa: CSAIHSGRASYNEQFF

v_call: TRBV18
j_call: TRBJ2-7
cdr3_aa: CASSPGTAGEQYF

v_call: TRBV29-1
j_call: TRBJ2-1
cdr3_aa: CSVVTGSLEQFF

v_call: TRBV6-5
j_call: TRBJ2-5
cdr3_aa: CASSYSLKQETQYF

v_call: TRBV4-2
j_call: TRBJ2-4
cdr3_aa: CASSPEGQFEAKNIQYF

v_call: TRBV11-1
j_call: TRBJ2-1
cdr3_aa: CASSFHGTTSYNEQFF

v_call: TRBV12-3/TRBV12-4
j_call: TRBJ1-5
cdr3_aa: CASVASGPQHF

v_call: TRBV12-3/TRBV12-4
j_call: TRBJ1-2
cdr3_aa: CATSLEGIYGYTF

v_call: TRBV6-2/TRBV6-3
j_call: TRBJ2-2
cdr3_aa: CASSWDTGELFF

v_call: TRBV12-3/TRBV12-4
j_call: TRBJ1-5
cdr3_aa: CASSGTGYSNQPQHF

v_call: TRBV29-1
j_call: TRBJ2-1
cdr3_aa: CSVASGNFYNEQFF

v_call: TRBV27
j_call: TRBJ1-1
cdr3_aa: CASSLSGGTEAFF

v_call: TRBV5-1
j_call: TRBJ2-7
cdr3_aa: CASRPPTGFYEQYF

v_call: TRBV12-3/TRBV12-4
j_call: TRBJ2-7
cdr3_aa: CASSLGAKGYEQYF

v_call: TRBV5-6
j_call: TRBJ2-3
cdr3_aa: CASSLKGTRPADTKYF

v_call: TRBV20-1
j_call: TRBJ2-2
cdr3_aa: CSASPFSWTGSSGELFF

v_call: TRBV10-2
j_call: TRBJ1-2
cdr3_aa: CASSNRGTGGYTF

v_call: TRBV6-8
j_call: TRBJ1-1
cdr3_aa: CASRQGRNTEAFF

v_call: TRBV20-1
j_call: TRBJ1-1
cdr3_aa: CSASGSAGTNTEAFF

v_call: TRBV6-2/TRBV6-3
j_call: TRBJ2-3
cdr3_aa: CASSFSPGRGRSTDTQYF

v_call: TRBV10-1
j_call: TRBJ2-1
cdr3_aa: CAAARGLGSDEQFF

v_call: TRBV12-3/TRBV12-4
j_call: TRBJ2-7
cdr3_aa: CASSLEGLSYEQYF

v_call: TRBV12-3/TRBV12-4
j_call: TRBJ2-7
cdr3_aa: CASTWGGRDSEQYF

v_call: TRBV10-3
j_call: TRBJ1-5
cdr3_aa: CAARQGSNQPQHF

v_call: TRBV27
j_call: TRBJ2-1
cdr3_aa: CASSLLASGGIGNEQFF

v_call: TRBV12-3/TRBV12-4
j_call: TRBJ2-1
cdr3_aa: CASQHGTSGGRSYNEQFF

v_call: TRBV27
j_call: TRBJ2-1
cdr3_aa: CASSLGGPFNEQFF

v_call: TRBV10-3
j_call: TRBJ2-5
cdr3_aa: CAISASSGRYLFQETQYF

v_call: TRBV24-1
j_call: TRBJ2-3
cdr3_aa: CATSDLKGAADTQYF

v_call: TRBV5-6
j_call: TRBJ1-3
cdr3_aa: CASSSGGWSGNTIYF

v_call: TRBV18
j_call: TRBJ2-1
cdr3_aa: CASSRQAPRLRDVVNNEQFF

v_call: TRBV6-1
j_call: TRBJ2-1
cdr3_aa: CASSAPVGGGRNEQFF

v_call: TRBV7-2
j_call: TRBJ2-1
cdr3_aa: CASSHRTGGLSYNEQFF

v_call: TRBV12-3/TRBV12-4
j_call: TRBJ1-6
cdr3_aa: CASSYPGTYSPLHF

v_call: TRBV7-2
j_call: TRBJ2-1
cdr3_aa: CASSLGQGNTEQFF

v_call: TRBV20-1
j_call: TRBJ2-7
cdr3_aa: CSAQAGRSSYEQYF

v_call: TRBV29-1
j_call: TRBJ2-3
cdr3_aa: CSVGTGGVTDTQYF

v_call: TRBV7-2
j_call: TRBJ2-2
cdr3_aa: CASSLLQRTGELFF

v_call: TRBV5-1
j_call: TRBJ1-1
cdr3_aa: CASSIPGGRAFF

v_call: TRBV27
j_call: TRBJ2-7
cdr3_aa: CASSNAAGGVTYEQYF

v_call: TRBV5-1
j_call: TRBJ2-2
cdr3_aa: CASSLWDSGYGGELFF